This entry is about one T cell receptor (beta chain). The entry originates in a study of cytomegalovirus exposure and HLA in healthy donors. 60 Vbeta and 13 Jbeta primers were used in PCR. Profiling relied on immunoSEQ multiplex PCR, and the TCRdb table lists in-frame clones only, not all of them. The sample holds just over 200,000 clones, roughly 80% seen once. CDR1 is MNHEY, CDR2 SMNVEV, per germline (reference sequence). This CDR3 has 18 amino acids. This clonotype was obtained from a man aged 50-60 years in good health and CMV-seronegative. The V call is TRBV27, the J call TRBJ2-5, with 8 bases matching TRBD2. The J call could be wrong; TRBJ2-7 is a better fit for the DNA end. Specimen: PBMCs. The CDR3 reads CASSHRSRVTSGSYEQYF. As DNA, the CDR3 is TGTGCCAGCAGTCACCGGAGCAGGGTTACTAGCGGCTCCTACGAGCAGTACTTC.